What follows describes a single T cell receptor (beta chain). This same CDR3 is encoded by further DNA sequences in the sample. Indicated treatment: randomized to nivolumab then ipilimumab (arm A) or the reverse (arm B). Patients had received no earlier DNA-damaging chemotherapy. Live CD3+CD8+ CD19− CD56− cells were sorted from PBMCs. The data stem from a study of sequential checkpoint blockade in melanoma. The wider study: Both treatment sequences were followed by maintenance nivolumab.

TCRdb's copy holds only in-frame clones and misses some; the assay was immunoSEQ multiplex PCR. The data hold some 17,000 clones, with around 69% observed a single time. With 5 bases clipped from V and 3 bases from J, the junction kept 9 bases outside the gene matches. Per the germline V gene, CDR1 is MGHRA and CDR2 is YSYEKL. CDR3 size: 16 residues. This receptor was identified in a human donor with melanoma. This chain joins TRBV4-1 and TRBJ2-7, with 11 bases that match TRBD1. The input for sequencing was CD8+ T cells sorted from blood (inferred from file names), taken from a patient given nivolumab and ipilimumab in sequence. CDR3 amino acids: CASSLNPGQGGYEQYF. In DNA form, the CDR3 reads TGCGCCAGCAGCTTAAATCCGGGACAGGGGGGCTACGAGCAGTACTTC.